The 10 T cell receptor beta chains given below trace back to one sample, sequenced in a study of regulatory T cells in long-lasting Graves disease. Time point of the sample: persistent/refractory GD, antithyroid drugs over 5 years with positive TRAb. The TCR library used RNA extracted from PBMCs. For TCR beta, libraries came from iRepertoire HTBI primers and Arm-PCR of CDR3 regions. In TCRdb, the multiplex PCR reads were re-called with MiXCR into one record per CDR3 protein. The sample carries hundreds of thousands of distinct CDR3 sequences, 20% to 25% recorded once. The sample consisted of peripheral blood mononuclear cells (PBMCs), taken when the disease was refractory, from a patient treated with antithyroid drugs. The receptors originated from a female donor with Graves disease.

Only a few counts were recorded for this clonotype. The chain recombines TRBV6-2 or TRBV6-3 with TRBJ2-7; 8 bases are shared with TRBD1. The junction had 12 bases not matched to a gene; V was cut back by 8 bases and J by 6 bases. CDR3 length: 14 residues. Germline CDR1 and CDR2: MNHEY and SVGEGT. In DNA, the CDR3 is TGTGCCAGCGGACACCTAGGGACAGGAGGCGAGCAGTACTTC. This sequence encodes CASGHLGTGGEQYF.

This clonotype came up a few times. V and J are TRBV12-3 or TRBV12-4 and TRBJ2-6; D gene uncertain. V was shortened by 6 bases and J by 4 bases, with 13 bases between the two germline ends. The CDR3 is 15 amino acids. CDR3 loop: CASSPEDLGANVLTF. CDR3 bases: TGTGCCAGCAGCCCCGAAGATTTGGGGGCCAACGTCCTGACTTTC.

This clonotype appeared many times. The chain links TRBV11-2 to TRBJ2-7; a possible D gene is TRBD2 (5 bases). The CDR3 is made up of 15 amino acids. CDR1 is SGHAT, CDR2 FQNNGV, per germline. The V end was cut by 5 bases, the J end by 7 bases, with 21 bases between. The CDR3: CASSHLSIGLREQYF. In DNA, the CDR3 is TGTGCCAGCAGCCACCTCTCTATAGGACTGCGAGAGCAGTACTTC.

This clonotype appeared a single time. The J gene is TRBJ1-5, the V gene TRBV20-1; D not resolved. Trimming took off 0 bases at V and 15 bases at J, with 15 bases between the two ends. The germline V gene has CDR1 DFQATT and CDR2 SNEGSKA (reference sequence). The length of the CDR3 is 12 residues. The CDR3 nucleotides are TGCAGTGCTAGAGATTCTGGGGAGCTGGTGCATTTT. Its translation is CSARDSGELVHF.

The chain carries TRBV6-2 or TRBV6-3 and TRBJ1-4; tentative D call: TRBD1 (5 bases). CDR3 size: 15 residues. Trimming left V 0 bases short and J 5 bases short, with 10 bases between. Germline assignment: CDR1 MNHEY and CDR2 SVGEGT. CDR3 bases: TGTGCCAGCAGTTACTCGGGGACTACCAATGAAAAACTGTTTTTT. Residues: CASSYSGTTNEKLFF.

This clonotype was seen at least ten times. The V gene is TRBV10-3, the J gene TRBJ1-2; 7 positions agree with TRBD1. The CDR3 loop spans 15 amino acids. The germline V gene has CDR1 ENHRY and CDR2 SYGVKD. Unmatched junction bases numbered 8, after V lost 7 bases and J lost 0 bases. This CDR3 is CAITNDRAANYGYTF. The CDR3 DNA sequence: TGTGCCATCACCAATGACAGGGCAGCTAACTATGGCTACACCTTC.

This clonotype has ten or more counts. The chain is built from TRBV28 and TRBJ1-5; TRBD1 might be the D (6 bases). Trimming removed 10 bases from V and 2 bases from J, with 9 bases in between. The CDR3 length is 12 residues. CDR1 is MDHEN and CDR2 is SYDVKM in the germline V gene. This CDR3 reads CATYRGNQPQHF. DNA of the CDR3: TGTGCCACATACAGGGGCAATCAGCCCCAGCATTTT. Full variable domain (remainder filled in from reference TRBV28 and TRBJ1-5): DVKVTQSSRYLVKRTGEKVFLECVQDMDHENMFWYRQDPGLGLRLIYFSYDVKMKEKGDIPEGYSVSREKKERFSLILESASTNQTSMYLCATYRGNQPQHFGDGTRLSIL.

This chain connects TRBV11-2 to TRBJ1-6; 8 bases map to TRBD1. The J segment lost 9 bases and the V segment lost 6 bases, leaving 4 bases of the junction unmatched. Germline CDR1 is SGHAT and CDR2 is FQNNGV. The CDR3 loop spans 13 amino acids. CDR3 nucleotide sequence: TGTGCCAGCAGTTCAGGGGGCTTTTCACCCCTCCACTTT. This translates into CASSSGGFSPLHF.

The chain combines TRBV30 with TRBJ2-1, with unresolved D. Trimming stripped 2 bases from V and 10 bases from J, with 12 bases between. CDR1 GTSNPN and CDR2 SVGIG come from the germline V gene (reference sequence). The CDR3 runs 12 residues. The CDR3 bases are TGTGCCTGGAGTCAAAGTAGCCCCGAGCAGTTCTTC. This translates into CAWSQSSPEQFF.

In its sample, this clonotype was seen many times. The chain carries TRBV9 and TRBJ1-1; no definite D call. The CDR3 sequence is 13 residues long. CDR1 is SGDLS and CDR2 is YYNGEE in the germline V gene. Trimming left V 3 bases short and J 7 bases short, with 13 bases between. In DNA, the CDR3 is TGTGCCAGCAGCGGAGTGGGAGGCGTTGAAGCTTTCTTT. It specifies CASSGVGGVEAFF.